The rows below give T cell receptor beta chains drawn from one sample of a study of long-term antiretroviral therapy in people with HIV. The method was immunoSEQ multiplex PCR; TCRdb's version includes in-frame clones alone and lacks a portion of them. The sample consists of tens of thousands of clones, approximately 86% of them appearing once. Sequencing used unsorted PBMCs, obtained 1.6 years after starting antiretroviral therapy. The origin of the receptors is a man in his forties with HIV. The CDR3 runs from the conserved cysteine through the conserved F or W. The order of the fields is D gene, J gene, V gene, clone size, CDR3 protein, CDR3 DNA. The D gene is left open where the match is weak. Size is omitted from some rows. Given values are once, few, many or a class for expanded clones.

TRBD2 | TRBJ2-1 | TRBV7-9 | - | CASSSLGLAEEQFF | TGTGCCAGCAGCTCCCTTGGACTAGCGGAGGAGCAGTTCTTC
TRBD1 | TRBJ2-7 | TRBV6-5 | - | CASSVWGQDYEQYF | TGTGCCAGCAGTGTTTGGGGACAGGACTACGAGCAGTACTTC
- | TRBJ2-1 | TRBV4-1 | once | CASSQDNEQFF | TGCGCCAGCAGCCAAGATAATGAGCAGTTCTTC
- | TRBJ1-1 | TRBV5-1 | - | CASSSIPGRGTEAFF | TGCGCCAGCAGCTCGATCCCGGGCAGGGGCACTGAAGCTTTCTTT
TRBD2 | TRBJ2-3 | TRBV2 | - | CASSVLAGSLTDTQYF | TGTGCCAGCAGCGTACTAGCGGGGAGCCTCACAGATACGCAGTATTTT
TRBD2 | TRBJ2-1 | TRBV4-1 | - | CASSQSSGANNEQFF | TGCGCCAGCAGCCAATCAAGCGGGGCTAACAATGAGCAGTTCTTC
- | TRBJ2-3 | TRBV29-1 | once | CSVEGQRFTDTQYF | TGCAGCGTTGAGGGCCAGCGGTTCACAGATACGCAGTATTTT
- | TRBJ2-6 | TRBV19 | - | CASSHYSGANVLTF | TGTGCCAGTAGCCATTACTCTGGGGCCAACGTCCTGACTTTC
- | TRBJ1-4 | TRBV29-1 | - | CSVEDPDLSGEKLFF | TGCAGCGTTGAAGACCCCGACCTGAGTGGGGAAAAACTGTTTTTT
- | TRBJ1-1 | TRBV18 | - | CASSPSQDDTEAFF | TGTGCCAGCTCACCTAGCCAGGATGACACTGAAGCTTTCTTT
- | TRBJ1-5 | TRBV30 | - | CAWSEVNSNQPQHF | TGTGCCTGGAGTGAGGTCAATAGCAATCAGCCCCAGCATTTT
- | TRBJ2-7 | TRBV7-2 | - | CASSLNPSTRVYEQYF | TGTGCCAGCAGCTTAAATCCTAGCACTAGAGTCTACGAGCAGTACTTC
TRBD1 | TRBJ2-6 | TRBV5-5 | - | CASSLVGQGTVGANVLTF | TGTGCCAGCAGCTTGGTGGGACAGGGGACGGTCGGGGCCAACGTCCTGACTTTC
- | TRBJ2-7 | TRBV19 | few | CASSIAPGESYEQYF | TGTGCCAGTAGTATAGCACCGGGGGAGTCCTACGAGCAGTACTTC
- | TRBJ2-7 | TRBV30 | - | CAWNYGTAYEQCF | TGTGCCTGGAACTACGGGACCGCCTACGAGCAGTGCTTC
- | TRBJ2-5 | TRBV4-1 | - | CASSPQGSGETQYF | TGCGCCAGCAGCCCGCAAGGGTCCGGGGAGACCCAGTACTTC
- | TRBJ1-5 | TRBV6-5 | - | CASSYPGQRLDQPQHF | TGTGCCAGCAGTTACCCCGGACAACGGTTGGATCAGCCCCAGCATTTT
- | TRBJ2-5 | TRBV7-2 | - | CASSIRGREETQYF | TGTGCCAGCAGCATCAGGGGTCGAGAGGAGACCCAGTACTTC
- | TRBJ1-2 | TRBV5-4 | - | CASSSRTDYGYTF | TGTGCCAGCAGCTCCAGGACAGACTATGGCTACACCTTC
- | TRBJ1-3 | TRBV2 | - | CASSEYWTALRSSGNTIYF | TGTGCCAGCAGTGAATATTGGACAGCTTTAAGGTCCTCTGGAAACACCATATATTTT
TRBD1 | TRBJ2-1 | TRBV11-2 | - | CASSLHRGLYNEQFF | TGTGCCAGCAGCTTGCACAGGGGGCTCTACAATGAGCAGTTCTTC
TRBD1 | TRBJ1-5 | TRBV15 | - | CATSRDQTGSQPQHF | TGTGCCACCAGCAGAGATCAGACAGGGTCTCAGCCCCAGCATTTT
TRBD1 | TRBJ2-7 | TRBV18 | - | CASSSLRQGPYEQYF | TGTGCCAGCTCATCCCTTCGACAGGGTCCCTACGAGCAGTACTTC
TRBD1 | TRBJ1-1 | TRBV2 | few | CASRGGTGGSAEAFF | TGTGCCAGCAGGGGAGGGACAGGGGGTAGTGCTGAAGCTTTCTTT
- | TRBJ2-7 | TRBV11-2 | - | CASSLRDKVTYEQYF | TGTGCCAGCAGCTTGCGTGACAAGGTGACCTACGAGCAGTACTTC
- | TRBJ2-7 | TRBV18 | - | CASSPAYEQYF | TGTGCCAGCTCACCAGCCTACGAGCAGTACTTC
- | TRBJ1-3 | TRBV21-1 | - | CASKKVPVPSSGNTIYF | TGTGCCAGCAAAAAGGTACCAGTCCCTAGCTCTGGAAACACCATATATTTT
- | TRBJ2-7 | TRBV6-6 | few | CASSLGGYEQYF | TGTGCCAGCAGTTTGGGGGGTTACGAGCAGTACTTC